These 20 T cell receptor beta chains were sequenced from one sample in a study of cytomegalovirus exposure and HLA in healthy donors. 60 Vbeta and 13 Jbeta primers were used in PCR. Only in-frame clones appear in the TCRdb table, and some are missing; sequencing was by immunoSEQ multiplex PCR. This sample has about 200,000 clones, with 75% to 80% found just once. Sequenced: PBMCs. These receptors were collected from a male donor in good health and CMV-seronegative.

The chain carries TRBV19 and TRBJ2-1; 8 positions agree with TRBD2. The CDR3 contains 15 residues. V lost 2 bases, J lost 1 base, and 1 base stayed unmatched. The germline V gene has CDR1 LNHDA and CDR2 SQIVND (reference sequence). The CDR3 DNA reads TGTGCCAGTAGTATAACGGGGGGGTCCTACAATGAGCAGTTCTTC. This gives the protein CASSITGGSYNEQFF.

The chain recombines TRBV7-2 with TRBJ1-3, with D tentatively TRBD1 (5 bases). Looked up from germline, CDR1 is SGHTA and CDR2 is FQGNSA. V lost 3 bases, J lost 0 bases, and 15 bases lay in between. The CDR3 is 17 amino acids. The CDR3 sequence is CASSLAPDRSSGNTIYF. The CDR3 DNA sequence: TGTGCCAGCAGCTTGGCCCCTGACAGAAGCTCTGGAAACACCATATATTTT.

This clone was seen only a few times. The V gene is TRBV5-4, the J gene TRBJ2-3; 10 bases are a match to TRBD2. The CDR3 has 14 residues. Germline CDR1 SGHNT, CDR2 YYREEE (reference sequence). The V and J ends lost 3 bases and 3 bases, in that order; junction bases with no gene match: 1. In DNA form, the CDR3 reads TGTGCCAGCAGCTCTAGCGGGGGAACAGATACGCAGTATTTT. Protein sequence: CASSSSGGTDTQYF.

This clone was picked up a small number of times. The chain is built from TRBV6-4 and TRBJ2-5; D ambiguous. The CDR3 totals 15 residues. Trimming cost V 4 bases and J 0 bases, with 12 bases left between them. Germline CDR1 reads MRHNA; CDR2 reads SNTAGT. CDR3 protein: CASSVNAADQETQYF. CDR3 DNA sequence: TGTGCCAGCAGTGTAAATGCGGCAGACCAAGAGACCCAGTACTTC.

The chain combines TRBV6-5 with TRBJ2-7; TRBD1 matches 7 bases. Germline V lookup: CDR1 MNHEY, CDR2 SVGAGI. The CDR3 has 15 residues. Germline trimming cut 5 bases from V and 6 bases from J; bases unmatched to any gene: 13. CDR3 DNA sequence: TGTGCCAGCAGTCCGTGGCCGGGACAGTTAATCGAGCAGTACTTC. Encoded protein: CASSPWPGQLIEQYF.

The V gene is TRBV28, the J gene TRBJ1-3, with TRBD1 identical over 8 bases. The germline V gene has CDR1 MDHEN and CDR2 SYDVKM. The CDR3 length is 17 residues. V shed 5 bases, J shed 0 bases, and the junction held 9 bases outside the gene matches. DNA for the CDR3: TGTGCCAGCAGTGCTCCGACAGGGGCCGGCTCTGGAAACACCATATATTTT. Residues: CASSAPTGAGSGNTIYF.

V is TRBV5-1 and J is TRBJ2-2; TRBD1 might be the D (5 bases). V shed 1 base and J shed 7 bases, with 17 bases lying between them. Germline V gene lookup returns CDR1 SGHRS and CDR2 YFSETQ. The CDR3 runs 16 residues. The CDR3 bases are TGCGCCAGCAGCTTGAAACTTAGCAGGGTAATCGGGGAGCTGTTTTTT. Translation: CASSLKLSRVIGELFF. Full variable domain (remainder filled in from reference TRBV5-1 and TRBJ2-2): KAGVTQTPRYLIKTRGQQVTLSCSPISGHRSVSWYQQTPGQGLQFLFEYFSETQRNKGNFPGRFSGRQFSNSRSEMNVSTLELGDSALYLCASSLKLSRVIGELFFGEGSRLTVL.

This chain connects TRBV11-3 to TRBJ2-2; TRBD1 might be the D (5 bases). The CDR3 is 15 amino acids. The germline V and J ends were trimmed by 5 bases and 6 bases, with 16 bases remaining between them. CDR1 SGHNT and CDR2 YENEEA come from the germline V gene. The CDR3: CASSPQWEGAGELFF. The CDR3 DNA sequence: TGTGCCAGCAGCCCTCAATGGGAAGGGGCCGGGGAGCTGTTTTTT.

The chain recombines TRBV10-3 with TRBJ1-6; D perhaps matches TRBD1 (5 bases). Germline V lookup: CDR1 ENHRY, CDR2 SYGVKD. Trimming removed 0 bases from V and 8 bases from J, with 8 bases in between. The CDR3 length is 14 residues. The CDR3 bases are TGTGCCATCAGTGAGTCCGGGGGACATTCACCCCTCCACTTT. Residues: CAISESGGHSPLHF.

The DNA of the CDR3 is TGTGCCAGCAGCGATCGGGAGGGCACTGAAGCTTTCTTT. This codes for CASSDREGTEAFF. The V call is TRBV7-9, the J call TRBJ1-1, with D unresolved. The V gene lost 5 bases and the J gene lost 4 bases, with 11 bases spanning the gap. This CDR3 comprises 13 residues. Germline CDR1 SEHNR, CDR2 FQNEAQ (reference sequence).

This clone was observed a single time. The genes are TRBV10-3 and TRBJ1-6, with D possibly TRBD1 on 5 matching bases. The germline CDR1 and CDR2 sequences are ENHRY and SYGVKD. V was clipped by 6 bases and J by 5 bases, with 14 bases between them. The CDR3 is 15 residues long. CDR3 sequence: CAISRWGEDNSPLHF. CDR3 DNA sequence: TGTGCCATCAGCCGTTGGGGGGAGGATAATTCACCCCTCCACTTT.

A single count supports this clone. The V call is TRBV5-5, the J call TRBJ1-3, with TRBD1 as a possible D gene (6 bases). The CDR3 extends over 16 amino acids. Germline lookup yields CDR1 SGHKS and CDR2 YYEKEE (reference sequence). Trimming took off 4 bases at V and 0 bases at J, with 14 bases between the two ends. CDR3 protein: CASSGGRALSGNTIYF. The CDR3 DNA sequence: TGTGCCAGCAGCGGGGGCAGGGCCCTCTCTGGAAACACCATATATTTT.

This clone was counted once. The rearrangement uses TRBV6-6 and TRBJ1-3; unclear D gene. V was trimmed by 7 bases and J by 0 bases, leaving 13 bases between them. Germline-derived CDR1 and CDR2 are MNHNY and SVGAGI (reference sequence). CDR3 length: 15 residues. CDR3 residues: CASILEPSSGNTIYF. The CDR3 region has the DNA TGTGCCAGCATCTTAGAGCCGAGCTCTGGAAACACCATATATTTT.

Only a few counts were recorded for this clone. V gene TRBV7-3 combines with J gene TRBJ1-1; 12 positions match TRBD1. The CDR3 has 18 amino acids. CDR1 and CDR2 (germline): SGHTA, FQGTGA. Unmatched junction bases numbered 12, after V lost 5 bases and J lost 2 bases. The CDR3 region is CASSPTGGTGGYNTEAFF. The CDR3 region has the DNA TGTGCCAGCAGCCCGACAGGTGGGACAGGGGGCTATAACACTGAAGCTTTCTTT.

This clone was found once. As DNA, the CDR3 is TGTGCCAGCAGTGAAGGGGGGACAGGGGCCTACGAGCAGTACTTC. This gives the protein CASSEGGTGAYEQYF. The rearrangement uses TRBV6-1 and TRBJ2-7, with 10 bases matching TRBD1. Germline-derived CDR1 and CDR2 are MNHNS and SASEGT. CDR3 length equals 15 residues. The V and J ends lost 1 base and 2 bases, in that order; junction bases with no gene match: 2.

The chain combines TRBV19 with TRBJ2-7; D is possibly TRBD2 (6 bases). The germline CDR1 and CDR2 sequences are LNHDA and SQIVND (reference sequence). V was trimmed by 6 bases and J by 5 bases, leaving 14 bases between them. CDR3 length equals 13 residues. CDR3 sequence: CASRPGGVDEQYF. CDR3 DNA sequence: TGTGCCAGTAGGCCCGGAGGGGTCGACGAGCAGTACTTC.

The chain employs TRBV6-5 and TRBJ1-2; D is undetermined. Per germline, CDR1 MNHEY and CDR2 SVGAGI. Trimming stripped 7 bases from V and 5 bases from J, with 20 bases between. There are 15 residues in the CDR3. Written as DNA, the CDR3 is TGTGCCAGCAAAATTGACTCGTCCGTGCAATATGGCTACACCTTC. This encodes CASKIDSSVQYGYTF.

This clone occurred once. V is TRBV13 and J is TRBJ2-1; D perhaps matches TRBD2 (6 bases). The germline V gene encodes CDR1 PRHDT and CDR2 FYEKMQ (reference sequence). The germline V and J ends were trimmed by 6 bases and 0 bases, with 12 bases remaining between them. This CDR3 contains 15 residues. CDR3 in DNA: TGTGCCAGCAGGTCTAGCGCCCCCTCCTACAATGAGCAGTTCTTC. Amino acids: CASRSSAPSYNEQFF. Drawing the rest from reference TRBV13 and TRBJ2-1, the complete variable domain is AAGVIQSPRHLIKEKRETATLKCYPIPRHDTVYWYQQGPGQDPQFLISFYEKMQSDKGSIPDRFSAQQFSDYHSELNMSSLELGDSALYFCASRSSAPSYNEQFFGPGTRLTVL.

CDR3 protein: CASSPITDRGGNEQFF. CDR3 DNA: TGTGCCAGCAGTCCAATCACGGACAGGGGAGGCAATGAGCAGTTCTTC. V is TRBV28 and J is TRBJ2-1, with TRBD1 matching 9 bases. Losses at the gene ends were 5 bases for V and 6 bases for J; bases not matched to a gene: 11. CDR1 and CDR2 (germline): MDHEN, SYDVKM. The CDR3 totals 16 residues.

Here the CDR3 DNA reads TGTGCCAGCAGCTTTCCGGGACAGGGGAAGACCTACGAGCAGTACTTC. Protein product: CASSFPGQGKTYEQYF. The V call is TRBV7-2, the J call TRBJ2-7; TRBD1 aligns across 10 bases. V trimming: 3 bases; J trimming: 2 bases; junction bases outside the gene matches: 7. The CDR3 contains 16 residues. Per the germline V gene, CDR1 is SGHTA and CDR2 is FQGNSA.